This TCR beta chain is drawn from a study of blood T cell repertoires in COVID-19. Method: immunoSEQ multiplex PCR; TCRdb's copy keeps in-frame clones and lacks some. Altogether roughly 100,000 clones are present, about 90% being singletons, with the ten largest covering approximately 3.1%. CDR3 length: 14 amino acids. The V end was cut by 8 bases, the J end by 4 bases, with 15 bases between. CDR1 and CDR2 from the germline V gene are SGHDT and YYEEEE. This sequence originates from a man over 45 in a cohort sampled during active COVID-19. V and J are TRBV5-6 and TRBJ1-4; no clear D. The sequencing input was peripheral blood. The CDR3 is CASGGGPVNEKLFF. DNA for the CDR3: TGTGCCAGTGGAGGAGGACCAGTTAATGAAAAACTGTTTTTT. Supplemented by reference TRBV5-6 and TRBJ1-4, the full variable domain reads DAGVTQSPTHLIKTRGQQVTLRCSPKSGHDTVSWYQQALGQGPQFIFQYYEEEERQRGNFPDRFSGHQFPNYSSELNVNALLLGDSALYLCASGGGPVNEKLFFGSGTQLSVL.